This entry lists 32 T cell receptor beta chains sequenced from one sample in a study of breast tumors, draining lymph nodes, adjacent tissues. MiXCR, run by TCRdb on the multiplex PCR reads, gives a single entry per CDR3 protein. The sample has roughly 14,000 distinct CDR3 sequences; 45% to 60% are singletons. The sample was tumor-adjacent breast tissue. The receptors come from a female donor with breast cancer. Some clones in this sample may be carry-over from other donors' samples.

This clonotype was observed a handful of times. The chain couples TRBV5-1 to TRBJ2-7; 8 nucleotides agree with TRBD1. Germline CDR1 is SGHRS and CDR2 is YFSETQ. This CDR3 region has 16 residues. V lost 5 bases, J lost 2 bases, and 12 bases stayed unmatched. The chain's CDR3 is CASRLRSTGGAYEQYF. The CDR3 DNA is TGCGCCAGCAGGCTACGGAGCACAGGGGGAGCCTACGAGCAGTACTTC.

The rearrangement links TRBV6-6 to TRBJ1-2, with a weak D call TRBD1 (5 bases). This CDR3 comprises 13 residues. V was cut by 7 bases and J by 3 bases, with 12 bases left in between. Germline V gives CDR1 MNHNY, CDR2 SVGAGI (reference sequence). The CDR3 bases are TGTGCCAGCATGGAACAGGCCCACTATGGCTACACCTTC. Translation: CASMEQAHYGYTF.

This clonotype was detected many times. The V and J genes are TRBV11-2 and TRBJ1-2; maybe TRBD1 (6 bases). This CDR3 is built from 15 residues. Germline V gene lookup returns CDR1 SGHAT and CDR2 FQNNGV. V was cut by 4 bases and J by 1 base, with 13 bases left in between. The CDR3 loop is CASSSPGHINYGYTF. The CDR3 DNA reads as TGTGCCAGCAGCTCCCCGGGACACATTAACTATGGCTACACCTTC.

This clonotype occurred once. This chain links TRBV6-5 with TRBJ2-2; 10 nucleotides match TRBD2. The CDR3 loop spans 13 amino acids. CDR1 MNHEY and CDR2 SVGAGI come from the germline V gene. Trimming removed 6 bases from V and 7 bases from J; junction bases left unmatched: 2. The CDR3, as DNA: TGTGCCAGCAGGCTAGCGGGAGACGGGGAGCTGTTTTTT. Its protein product is CASRLAGDGELFF.

V usage is TRBV11-2 and J usage is TRBJ1-6; TRBD1 is a possible D gene (5 bases). The length of the CDR3 is 15 residues. The germline V gene encodes CDR1 SGHAT and CDR2 FQNNGV. The V gene lost 0 bases and the J gene lost 8 bases, with 11 bases spanning the gap. CDR3 in amino acids: CASSLDRQGYSPLHF. The CDR3 coding sequence is TGTGCCAGCAGCTTAGATCGTCAGGGCTATTCACCCCTCCACTTT.

The rearrangement uses TRBV3-1 and TRBJ2-2, with D possibly matching TRBD2 (7 bases). The CDR3 contains 15 residues. The V gene's germline CDR1 is LGHDT and CDR2 YNNKEL (reference sequence). The germline V and J ends were trimmed by 7 bases and 1 base, with 13 bases remaining between them. The CDR3 is CASTGGLENTGELFF. The CDR3, as DNA: TGTGCCAGCACCGGGGGGCTAGAGAACACCGGGGAGCTGTTTTTT.

This clonotype came up many times. The chain joins TRBV3-1 to TRBJ2-1; TRBD1 matches at 8 bases. This CDR3 region has 16 residues. From germline, CDR1 is LGHDT and CDR2 YNNKEL (reference sequence). V lost 4 bases and J lost 3; bases outside the gene matches: 8. The DNA for the CDR3 is TGTGCCAGCAGCCGATTAGGACAGGGTGGCTACAATGAGCAGTTCTTC. Translation gives CASSRLGQGGYNEQFF.

The J gene is TRBJ2-7, the V gene TRBV20-1; the D gene is possibly TRBD2 (5 bases). The CDR3 has 14 residues. V was clipped by 6 bases and J by 3 bases, with 18 bases between them. The germline V gene has CDR1 DFQATT and CDR2 SNEGSKA (reference sequence). CDR3 in amino acids: CSASSPNGGYEQYF. DNA for the CDR3: TGCAGTGCCAGCTCACCAAACGGAGGCTACGAGCAGTACTTC.

A word on this clonotype: The junction differs from germline at one of its ends, possibly a read error. Written as DNA, the CDR3 is TGCGCCAGCAGCCAAGCCGCGACGAGGGGCCCAAACACTGAAGCTTTCTTT. Its translation is CASSQAATRGPNTEAFF. V usage is TRBV3-1 and J usage is TRBJ1-1, with D perhaps TRBD1 (5 bases). Germline V gene data show CDR1 as LGHDT and CDR2 as YNNKEL (reference sequence). The CDR3 is made up of 17 amino acids.

This clonotype was picked up one time. This chain connects TRBV2 to TRBJ1-4; D perhaps matches TRBD1 (6 bases). The germline V gene encodes CDR1 SNHLY and CDR2 FYNNEI. This CDR3 is built from 16 residues. V lost 2 bases to trimming and J lost 4 bases, with 14 bases between them. The CDR3 DNA follows: TGTGCCAGCAGTGAACTTGAGGGGGGTGGTAATGAAAAACTGTTTTTT. Translation gives CASSELEGGGNEKLFF.

This clonotype came up many times. The chain is built from TRBV28 and TRBJ2-7; unclear D gene. CDR3 length: 15 residues. The germline V and J ends were trimmed by 7 bases and 2 bases, with 18 bases remaining between them. Germline V gene lookup returns CDR1 MDHEN and CDR2 SYDVKM. The CDR3 region is CASTPLAGETYEQYF. The CDR3 DNA reads TGTGCCAGCACCCCCCTTGCTGGGGAAACCTACGAGCAGTACTTC.

A few counts support this clonotype. The DNA for the CDR3 is TGTGCCATCACGGAGCGTGGGGGTAACTATGGCTACACCTTC. Its protein is CAITERGGNYGYTF. The chain links TRBV10-3 to TRBJ1-2; TRBD1 is a possible D gene (5 bases). Germline assignment: CDR1 ENHRY and CDR2 SYGVKD. CDR3 length: 14 residues. Trimming took 7 bases from V and 1 from J, leaving 13 bases between them.

The rearrangement links TRBV20-1 to TRBJ2-1, with a weak D call TRBD1 (6 bases). CDR1 and CDR2 from the germline V gene are DFQATT and SNEGSKA (reference sequence). V shed 0 bases and J shed 14 bases, with 17 bases lying between them. The CDR3 has 13 residues. CDR3 sequence reads: CSARDGTQVWEFF. CDR3 coding DNA: TGCAGTGCTAGAGATGGGACACAAGTGTGGGAGTTCTTC.

The rearrangement links TRBV20-1 to TRBJ2-7; 8 bases fit TRBD2. This CDR3 has 14 residues. Per the germline V gene, CDR1 is DFQATT and CDR2 is SNEGSKA (reference sequence). V was clipped by 3 bases and J by 3 bases; unmatched bases: 7. As DNA, the CDR3 is TGCAGTGCTAGTAGGGCTAGCGGGTTCTACGAGCAGTACTTC. This encodes CSASRASGFYEQYF.

This clonotype has a count of ten or more. The chain is built from TRBV5-5 and TRBJ1-5, with TRBD1 matching over 7 bases. V dropped 0 bases and J dropped 4; count of bases not matched to a gene: 4. The CDR3 is 15 amino acids. Germline-derived CDR1 and CDR2 are SGHKS and YYEKEE (reference sequence). The chain's CDR3 is CASSLAQGENQPQHF. The CDR3 bases are TGTGCCAGCAGCTTGGCCCAGGGGGAGAATCAGCCCCAGCATTTT.

This clonotype came up many times. This chain links TRBV19 with TRBJ2-1; possibly TRBD2 for D (6 bases). Trimming pared 7 bases from V and 8 bases from J, leaving 18 bases between. Germline V gene data show CDR1 as LNHDA and CDR2 as SQIVND (reference sequence). The CDR3 length is 14 residues. CDR3 sequence: CASNPNGSSDEQFF. The DNA of the CDR3 is TGTGCCAGTAACCCCAACGGGAGCAGCGATGAGCAGTTCTTC.

The V and J genes are TRBV19 and TRBJ1-2; D is ambiguous. The CDR3 contains 12 residues. Germline loops: CDR1 LNHDA, CDR2 SQIVND (reference sequence). V shed 7 bases and J shed 4 bases, with 10 bases lying between them. The CDR3: CASKSGIYGYTF. The CDR3 DNA sequence: TGTGCCAGTAAATCCGGGATCTATGGCTACACCTTC.

This clonotype was recorded at least ten times. The chain combines TRBV27 with TRBJ2-7, with TRBD1 as a possible D gene (5 bases). The CDR3 length is 13 residues. V was pared by 5 bases and J by 5 bases, with 13 bases between. Germline V gives CDR1 MNHEY, CDR2 SMNVEV (reference sequence). As DNA, the CDR3 is TGTGCCAGCAGTCCCCTCGACAGAGACGAGCAGTACTTC. Translated, it gives CASSPLDRDEQYF.

The chain employs TRBV20-1 and TRBJ2-5; 8 bases line up with TRBD2. V lost 4 bases, J lost 5 bases, and 15 bases stayed unmatched. CDR3 size: 16 residues. Germline V gives CDR1 DFQATT, CDR2 SNEGSKA (reference sequence). The CDR3 sequence: CSAISGLATFGETQYF. CDR3 in DNA: TGCAGTGCTATTTCAGGACTAGCAACGTTTGGCGAGACCCAGTACTTC.

The chain joins TRBV2 to TRBJ2-7, with TRBD2 matching over 14 bases. The trim removed 6 bases at V and 3 bases at J, leaving 1 base unmatched. Germline-derived CDR1 and CDR2 are SNHLY and FYNNEI. This CDR3 comprises 14 residues. Written as DNA, the CDR3 is TGTGCCAGCAGGGGGACTAGCGGGGGCTACGAGCAGTACTTC. Residues: CASRGTSGGYEQYF.

This clonotype was seen at least ten times. The chain employs TRBV6-5 and TRBJ1-6, with D perhaps matching TRBD1 (5 bases). CDR1 and CDR2 (germline): MNHEY, SVGAGI. The CDR3 extends over 15 amino acids. Trimming shortened V by 0 bases and J by 4 bases, and 7 bases separated the two germline ends. The CDR3 reads CASSYSGQYNSPLHF. In DNA, the CDR3 is TGTGCCAGCAGTTACTCCGGACAATATAATTCACCCCTCCACTTT.

The chain joins TRBV4-2 to TRBJ2-1, with D perhaps given as TRBD1 or TRBD2 (5 bases each). In germline, CDR1 is LGHNA, CDR2 YNFKEQ. V lost 3 bases and J 3 bases, leaving 12 bases between the germline ends. The CDR3 totals 15 residues. DNA of the CDR3: TGTGCCAGCAGCCAGGACGGGGCCCTCTACAATGAGCAGTTCTTC. This encodes CASSQDGALYNEQFF.

This clonotype was seen a handful of times. The chain has TRBV20-1 and TRBJ2-2, with 7 bases identical to TRBD1. V lost 4 bases, J lost 5 bases, and 4 bases stayed unmatched. CDR1 and CDR2 (germline): DFQATT, SNEGSKA (reference sequence). This CDR3 is built from 13 residues. The CDR3 sequence is CSATRQGTGELFF. The CDR3 nucleotides are TGCAGTGCTACTCGACAGGGAACCGGGGAGCTGTTTTTT.

This clonotype is labeled as medium-sized (0.01 to 0.1%). The genes are TRBV5-1 and TRBJ1-3; D is perhaps TRBD1 (6 bases). The V end lost 4 bases, the J end lost 0 bases, and 14 bases lay between the germline ends. This CDR3 contains 16 residues. The V gene's germline CDR1 is SGHRS and CDR2 YFSETQ. The CDR3 loop reads CASSPDSQSSGNTIYF. The CDR3 DNA follows: TGCGCCAGCAGCCCGGACAGTCAGAGCTCTGGAAACACCATATATTTT.

The rearrangement uses TRBV2 and TRBJ1-6; D not resolved. Trimming shortened V by 2 bases and J by 8 bases, and 13 bases separated the two germline ends. The CDR3 has 15 amino acids. Germline V gives CDR1 SNHLY, CDR2 FYNNEI. In DNA form, the CDR3 reads TGTGCCAGCAGTGAATTGGAGGTGCTGCATTCACCCCTCCACTTT. It yields the protein CASSELEVLHSPLHF.

The genes are TRBV20-1 and TRBJ1-2; D is uncertain. CDR3 length equals 13 residues. Germline assignment: CDR1 DFQATT and CDR2 SNEGSKA (reference sequence). Trimming cost V 3 bases and J 8 bases, with 16 bases left between them. The CDR3 sequence is CSASHLGLQGYTF. The DNA of the CDR3 is TGCAGTGCTAGTCATTTGGGATTACAAGGCTACACCTTC.

This clonotype was counted ten times or more. V and J are TRBV9 and TRBJ2-3; 7 nucleotides line up with TRBD1. Germline V gives CDR1 SGDLS, CDR2 YYNGEE. The CDR3 has 16 residues. Trimming removed 4 bases from V and 0 bases from J; junction bases left unmatched: 8. Here the CDR3 reads CASSIRQGLSTDTQYF. The CDR3 nucleotides read TGTGCCAGCAGCATTCGACAGGGCCTTAGCACAGATACGCAGTATTTT. Full variable domain (rest looked up from reference TRBV9 and TRBJ2-3): DSGVTQTPKHLITATGQRVTLRCSPRSGDLSVYWYQQSLDQGLQFLIQYYNGEERAKGNILERFSAQQFPDLHSELNLSSLELGDSALYFCASSIRQGLSTDTQYFGPGTRLTVL.

By share of the sample, this clonotype is medium-sized. CDR3 nucleotides: TGTGCCAGCAGCCCAGGAAATGACTTCGGCTACACCTTC. This codes for CASSPGNDFGYTF. The chain recombines TRBV9 with TRBJ1-2; D ambiguous. The CDR3 has 13 amino acids. Trimming took off 4 bases at V and 8 bases at J, with 15 bases between the two ends. The germline V gene encodes CDR1 SGDLS and CDR2 YYNGEE.

This clonotype was detected ten times or more. One end of the junction is discordant with germline, which a read error may explain. The genes are TRBV6-2 or TRBV6-3 and TRBJ1-5; unclear D gene. This CDR3 spans 14 amino acids. Germline V CDR1 and CDR2: MNHEY, SVGEGT. The CDR3 sequence is CASRLTGSTQPQHF. The CDR3 DNA reads TGTGCCAGCAGGCTGACCGGTAGCACTCAGCCCCAGCATTTT.

This clonotype was recorded many times. The CDR3 DNA reads TGTGCCATCAGTGGGGGTTCAACTAGCACAGATACGCAGTATTTT. Translating it yields CAISGGSTSTDTQYF. This rearrangement joins TRBV10-3 to TRBJ2-3; no clear D gene. Germline assignment: CDR1 ENHRY and CDR2 SYGVKD. Trimming removed 4 bases at V and 0 bases at J, with 11 bases between. The CDR3 runs to 15 residues.

This clonotype was seen only a few times. V gene TRBV25-1 combines with J gene TRBJ2-5, with 11 bases matching TRBD2. The germline V gene encodes CDR1 MGHDK and CDR2 SYGVNS. V dropped 4 bases and J dropped 3; count of bases not matched to a gene: 4. The CDR3 contains 15 residues. For the CDR3, the DNA is TGTGCCAGCAGTGTCCCGACTAGCGGGGAAGAGACCCAGTACTTC. Protein sequence: CASSVPTSGEETQYF.

CDR3 DNA: TGTGCCACCTCATTCTCTGGAAACACCATATATTTT. This sequence encodes CATSFSGNTIYF. The chain links TRBV10-3 to TRBJ1-3, with D unresolved. The CDR3 is 12 residues long. V dropped 10 bases and J dropped 0 bases, with 7 bases sitting between them. Germline lookup yields CDR1 ENHRY and CDR2 SYGVKD.